The entry below gives a single T cell receptor (beta chain) sequence along with its context. What it recognizes is unknown. The data were obtained in a study of T-cell memory formation after mild COVID-19. Study-wide context: Among the donors, TCR clusters were largely specific to each donor. Findings and limits, study-wide: Clones from the second wave (peaking day 37) had unconfirmed SARS-CoV-2 specificity.

TCRdb passed the 5' RACE reads through MiXCR, listing each CDR3 protein once. The sample has fewer than 140,000 distinct CDR3 sequences, more than 15% seen once; the top ten hold over 25%. The receptor was derived from an adult woman who had mild COVID-19 (a few samples of this study predate the infection). Cell type and time point are not known. The sample consisted of PBMCs or a T cell subset sorted from them (not recorded which).

CDR3 loop: CASRDPTSWEQFF. The CDR3 coding sequence is TGCGCCAGCAGGGACCCTACATCGTGGGAGCAGTTCTTC. The V and J genes are TRBV4-1 and TRBJ2-1; D is unresolved. The V gene's germline CDR1 is MGHRA and CDR2 YSYEKL. The CDR3 consists of 13 residues. Trimming shortened V by 6 bases and J by 10 bases, and 16 bases separated the two germline ends.